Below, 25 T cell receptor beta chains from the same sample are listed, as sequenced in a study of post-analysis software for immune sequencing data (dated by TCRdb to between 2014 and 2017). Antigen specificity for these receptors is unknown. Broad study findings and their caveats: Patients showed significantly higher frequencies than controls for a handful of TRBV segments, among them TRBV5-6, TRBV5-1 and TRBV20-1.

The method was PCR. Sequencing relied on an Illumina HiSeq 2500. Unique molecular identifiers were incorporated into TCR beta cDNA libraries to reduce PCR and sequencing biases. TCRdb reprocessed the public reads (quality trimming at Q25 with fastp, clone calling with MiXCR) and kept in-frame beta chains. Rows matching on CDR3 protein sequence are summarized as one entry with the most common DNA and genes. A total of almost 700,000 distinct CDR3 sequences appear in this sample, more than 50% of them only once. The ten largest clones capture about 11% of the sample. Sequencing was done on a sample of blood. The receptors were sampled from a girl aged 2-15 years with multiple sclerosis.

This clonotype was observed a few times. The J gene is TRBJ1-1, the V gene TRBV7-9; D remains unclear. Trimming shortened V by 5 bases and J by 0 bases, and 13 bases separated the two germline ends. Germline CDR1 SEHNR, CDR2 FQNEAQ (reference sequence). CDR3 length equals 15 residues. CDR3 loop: CASSRFGVMNTEAFF. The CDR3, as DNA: TGTGCCAGCAGCAGGTTCGGGGTTATGAACACTGAAGCTTTCTTT.

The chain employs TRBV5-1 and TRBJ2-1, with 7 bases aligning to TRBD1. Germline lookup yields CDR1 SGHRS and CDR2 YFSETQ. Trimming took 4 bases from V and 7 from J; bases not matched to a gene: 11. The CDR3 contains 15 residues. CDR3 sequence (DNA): TGCGCCAGCAGCCAAGGACAGGCCTTGGGGAATGAGCAGTTCTTC. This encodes CASSQGQALGNEQFF.

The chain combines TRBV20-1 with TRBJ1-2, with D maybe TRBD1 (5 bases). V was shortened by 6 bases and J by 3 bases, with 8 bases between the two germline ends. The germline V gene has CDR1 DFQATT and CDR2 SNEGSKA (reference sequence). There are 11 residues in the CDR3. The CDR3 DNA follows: TGCAGTGCCGAGGGACACTATGGCTACACCTTC. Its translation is CSAEGHYGYTF.

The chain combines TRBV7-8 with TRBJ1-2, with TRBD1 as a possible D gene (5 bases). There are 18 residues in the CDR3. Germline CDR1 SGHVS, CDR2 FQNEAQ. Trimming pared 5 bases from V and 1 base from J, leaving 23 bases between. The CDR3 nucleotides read TGTGCCAGCAGCCCCATCCCCCTGGCAGGGACCAATAACTATGGCTACACCTTC. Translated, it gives CASSPIPLAGTNNYGYTF.

The CDR3 DNA follows: TGTGCCAGCAGCCCACTTCCCGGGACAGGGGGAACTTACGAGCAGTACTTC. This gives the protein CASSPLPGTGGTYEQYF. The rearrangement uses TRBV14 and TRBJ2-7, with TRBD1 matching over 11 bases. This CDR3 is built from 17 residues. Per germline, CDR1 SGHDN and CDR2 FVKESK. V was clipped by 4 bases and J by 4 bases; unmatched bases: 12.

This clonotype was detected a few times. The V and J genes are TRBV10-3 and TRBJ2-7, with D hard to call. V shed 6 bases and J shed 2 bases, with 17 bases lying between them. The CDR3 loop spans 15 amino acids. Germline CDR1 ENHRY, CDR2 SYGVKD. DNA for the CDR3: TGTGCCATCAGAACCACATCGCTCCCCACCTACGAGCAGTACTTC. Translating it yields CAIRTTSLPTYEQYF.

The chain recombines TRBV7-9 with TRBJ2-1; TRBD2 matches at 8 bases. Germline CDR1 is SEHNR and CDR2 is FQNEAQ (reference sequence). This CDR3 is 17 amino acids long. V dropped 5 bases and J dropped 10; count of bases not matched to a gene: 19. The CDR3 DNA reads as TGTGCCAGCAGCCTTGGGGCACTAGCGGCAACCCCTCAAGAGCAGTTCTTC. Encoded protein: CASSLGALAATPQEQFF.

The CDR3 spells CASSLVAGGYGQPQHF. The CDR3 DNA sequence: TGTGCCAGCAGCTTAGTTGCCGGTGGTTACGGACAGCCCCAGCATTTT. The J gene is TRBJ1-5, the V gene TRBV7-8; no clear D. The V end lost 1 base, the J end lost 7 bases, and 17 bases lay between the germline ends. Germline lookup yields CDR1 SGHVS and CDR2 FQNEAQ. CDR3 size: 16 residues.

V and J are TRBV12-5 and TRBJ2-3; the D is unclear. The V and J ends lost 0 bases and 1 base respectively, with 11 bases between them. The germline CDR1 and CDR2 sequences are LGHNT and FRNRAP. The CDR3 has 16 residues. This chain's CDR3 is CASGLVLRVGTDTQYF. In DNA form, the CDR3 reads TGTGCTAGTGGTTTGGTACTAAGGGTTGGCACAGATACGCAGTATTTT.

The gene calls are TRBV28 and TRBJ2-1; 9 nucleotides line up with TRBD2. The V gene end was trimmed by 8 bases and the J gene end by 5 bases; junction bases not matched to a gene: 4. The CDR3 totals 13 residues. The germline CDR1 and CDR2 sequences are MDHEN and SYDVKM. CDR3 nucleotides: TGTGCCAGCGGGGCTAGCGGGAACAATGAGCAGTTCTTC. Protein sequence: CASGASGNNEQFF.

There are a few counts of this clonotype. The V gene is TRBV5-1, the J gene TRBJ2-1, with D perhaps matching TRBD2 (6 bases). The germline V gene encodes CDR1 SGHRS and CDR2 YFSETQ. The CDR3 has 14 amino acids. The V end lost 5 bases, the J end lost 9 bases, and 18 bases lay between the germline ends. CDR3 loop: CASRLEGSVGEQFF. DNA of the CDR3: TGCGCCAGCAGACTGGAGGGGTCAGTCGGTGAGCAGTTCTTC.

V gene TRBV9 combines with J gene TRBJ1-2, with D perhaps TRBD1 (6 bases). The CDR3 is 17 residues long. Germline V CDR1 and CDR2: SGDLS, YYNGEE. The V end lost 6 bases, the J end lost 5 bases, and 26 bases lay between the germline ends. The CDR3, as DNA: TGTGCCAGCACCCAAGGCCACAGGGTTTCGGTCTCTTATGGCTACACCTTC. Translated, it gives CASTQGHRVSVSYGYTF.

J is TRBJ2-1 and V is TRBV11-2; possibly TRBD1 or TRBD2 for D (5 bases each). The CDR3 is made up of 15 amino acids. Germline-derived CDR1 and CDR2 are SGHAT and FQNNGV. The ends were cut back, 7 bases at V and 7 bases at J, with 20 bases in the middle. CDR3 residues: CASNYGTLLGNEQFF. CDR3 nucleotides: TGTGCCAGCAACTACGGGACGCTCCTAGGGAATGAGCAGTTCTTC.

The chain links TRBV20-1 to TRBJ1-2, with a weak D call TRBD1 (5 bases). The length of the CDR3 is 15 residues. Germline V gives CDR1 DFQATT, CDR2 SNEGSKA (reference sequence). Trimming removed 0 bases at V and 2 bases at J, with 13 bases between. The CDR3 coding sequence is TGCAGTGCTAGAGACACGGGACGGGGGAACTATGGCTACACCTTC. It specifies CSARDTGRGNYGYTF.

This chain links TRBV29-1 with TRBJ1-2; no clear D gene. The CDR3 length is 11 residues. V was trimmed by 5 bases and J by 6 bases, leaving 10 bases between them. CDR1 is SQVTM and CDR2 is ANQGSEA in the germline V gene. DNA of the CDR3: TGCAGCGTTTGGTCGGGCGATGGCTACACCTTC. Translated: CSVWSGDGYTF.

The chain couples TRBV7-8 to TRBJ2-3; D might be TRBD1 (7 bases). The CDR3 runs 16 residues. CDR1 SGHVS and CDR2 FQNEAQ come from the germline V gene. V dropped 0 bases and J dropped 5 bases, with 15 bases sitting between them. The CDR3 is CASSLARSGGKDTQYF. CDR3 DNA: TGTGCCAGCAGCTTAGCGCGGTCAGGGGGGAAAGATACGCAGTATTTT. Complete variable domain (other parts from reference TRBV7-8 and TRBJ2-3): GAGVSQSPRYKVAKRGQDVALRCDPISGHVSLFWYQQALGQGPEFLTYFQNEAQLDKSGLPSDRFFAERPEGSVSTLKIQRTQQEDSAVYLCASSLARSGGKDTQYFGPGTRLTVL.

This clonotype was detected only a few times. CDR3: CATSGTPVDTQYF. In nucleotides, the CDR3 is TGTGCCACCAGCGGGACGCCCGTAGATACGCAGTATTTT. This sequence joins TRBV24-1 and TRBJ2-3, with D possibly called TRBD1 or TRBD2 (5 bases each). The CDR3 runs 13 residues. The germline V gene has CDR1 KGHDR and CDR2 SFDVKD. Trimming removed 7 bases at V and 5 bases at J, with 12 bases between.

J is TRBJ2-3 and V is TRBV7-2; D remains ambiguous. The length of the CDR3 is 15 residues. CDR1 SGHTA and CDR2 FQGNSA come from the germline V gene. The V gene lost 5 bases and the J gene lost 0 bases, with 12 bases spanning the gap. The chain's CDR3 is CASSPRTASTDTQYF. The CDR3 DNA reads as TGTGCCAGCAGCCCCCGGACGGCCAGCACAGATACGCAGTATTTT.

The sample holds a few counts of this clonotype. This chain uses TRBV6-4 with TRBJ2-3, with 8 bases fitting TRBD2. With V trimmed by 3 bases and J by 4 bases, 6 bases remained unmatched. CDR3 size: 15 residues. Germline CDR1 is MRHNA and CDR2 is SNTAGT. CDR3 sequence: CASSEGSGSADTQYF. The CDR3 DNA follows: TGTGCCAGCAGTGAAGGGAGCGGGAGCGCAGATACGCAGTATTTT.

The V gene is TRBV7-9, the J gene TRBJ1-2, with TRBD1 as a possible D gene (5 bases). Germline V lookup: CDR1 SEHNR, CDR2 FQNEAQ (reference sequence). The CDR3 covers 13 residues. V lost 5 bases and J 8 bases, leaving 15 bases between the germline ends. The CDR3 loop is CASSPGTGLGYTF. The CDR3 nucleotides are TGTGCCAGCAGCCCCGGGACGGGGCTGGGCTACACCTTC.

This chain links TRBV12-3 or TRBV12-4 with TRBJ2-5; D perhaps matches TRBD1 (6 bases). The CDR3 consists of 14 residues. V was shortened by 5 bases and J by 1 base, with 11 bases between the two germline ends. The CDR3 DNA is TGTGCCAGCAGTCCCGGACAGTTCCAAGAGACCCAGTACTTC. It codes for CASSPGQFQETQYF.

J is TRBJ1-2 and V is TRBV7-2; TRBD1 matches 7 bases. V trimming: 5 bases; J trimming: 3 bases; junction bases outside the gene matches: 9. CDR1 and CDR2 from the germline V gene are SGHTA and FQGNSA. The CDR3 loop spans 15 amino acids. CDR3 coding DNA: TGTGCCAGCAGCGGTGAGACAGGGAATTACTATGGCTACACCTTC. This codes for CASSGETGNYYGYTF.

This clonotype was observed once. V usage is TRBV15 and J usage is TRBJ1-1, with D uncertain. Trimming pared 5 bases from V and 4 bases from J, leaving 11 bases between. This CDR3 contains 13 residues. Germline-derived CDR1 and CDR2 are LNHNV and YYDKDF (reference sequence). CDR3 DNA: TGTGCCACCAGCGGAACCTACGGCACTGAAGCTTTCTTT. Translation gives CATSGTYGTEAFF.

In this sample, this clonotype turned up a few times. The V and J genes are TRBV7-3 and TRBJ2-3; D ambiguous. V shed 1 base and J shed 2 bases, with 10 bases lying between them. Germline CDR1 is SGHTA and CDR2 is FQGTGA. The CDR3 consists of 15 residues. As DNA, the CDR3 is TGTGCCAGCAGCTTAAGGACCGCCCCCACAGATACGCAGTATTTT. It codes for CASSLRTAPTDTQYF.

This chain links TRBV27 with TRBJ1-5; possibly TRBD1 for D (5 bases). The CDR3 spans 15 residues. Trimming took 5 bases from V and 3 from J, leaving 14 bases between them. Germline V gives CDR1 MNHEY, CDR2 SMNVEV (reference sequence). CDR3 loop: CASSPRGFDNQPQHF. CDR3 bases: TGTGCCAGCAGTCCTCGGGGGTTTGACAATCAGCCCCAGCATTTT.